Shown below are 5 T cell receptor beta chains from a single sample sequenced in a study of STAT5B mutations in CD4+ large granular lymphocyte leukemia. The method was immunoSEQ multiplex PCR; TCRdb's version includes in-frame clones alone and lacks a portion of them. The sample holds 32,000 or so clones, around four fifths seen once. Material: CD4+ T cells from blood buffy coats. These receptors were taken from a human donor in good health.

In its sample, this clone was seen a few times. The chain is built from TRBV30 and TRBJ1-5; D possibly corresponds to TRBD1 (5 bases). Between the trimmed V and J ends, which lost 3 bases and 6 bases, there was a span of 12 bases. Germline CDR1 GTSNPN, CDR2 SVGIG (reference sequence). The CDR3 loop spans 13 amino acids. The CDR3 here is CAWSRAGTQPQHF. The CDR3 DNA follows: TGTGCCTGGAGCAGGGCAGGTACTCAGCCCCAGCATTTT. The variable domain in full, completed from reference TRBV30 and TRBJ1-5, reads SQTIHQWPATLVQPVGSPLSLECTVEGTSNPNLYWYRQAAGRGLQLLFYSVGIGQISSEVPQNLSASRPQDRQFILSSKKLLLSDSGFYLCAWSRAGTQPQHFGDGTRLSIL.

V gene TRBV7-8 combines with J gene TRBJ2-1; 7 nucleotides match TRBD1. The CDR3 covers 20 residues. Trimming took 4 bases from V and 7 from J; bases not matched to a gene: 25. Germline V gives CDR1 SGHVS, CDR2 FQNEAQ. CDR3 in DNA: TGTGCCAGCAGCTCCCCCCCGGGACAGTCAACTGTCGGGCCCCCGAATGAGCAGTTCTTC. This translates into CASSSPPGQSTVGPPNEQFF. Variable domain in full (rest from reference TRBV7-8 and TRBJ2-1): GAGVSQSPRYKVAKRGQDVALRCDPISGHVSLFWYQQALGQGPEFLTYFQNEAQLDKSGLPSDRFFAERPEGSVSTLKIQRTQQEDSAVYLCASSSPPGQSTVGPPNEQFFGPGTRLTVL.

This clone appeared a single time. The chain recombines TRBV5-1 with TRBJ2-7; TRBD2 is a possible D gene (7 bases). V was shortened by 1 base and J by 5 bases, with 19 bases between the two germline ends. CDR3 length equals 16 residues. Germline loops: CDR1 SGHRS, CDR2 YFSETQ. The CDR3 coding sequence is TGCGCCAGCAGCTTGAGTTCTCAGGCGGGGGCCCACGAGCAGTACTTC. This gives the protein CASSLSSQAGAHEQYF.

In regard to this clone: The junction does not match germline at one end; this may be a read error. The gene calls are TRBV7-9 and TRBJ2-7; weak D call: TRBD1 (6 bases). The germline V gene has CDR1 SEHNR and CDR2 FQNEAQ (reference sequence). The CDR3 covers 15 residues. The CDR3: CASTLIWTDSYEQYF. The CDR3 DNA reads TGTGCCAGCACCTTAATCTGGACAGACTCCTACGAGCAGTACTTC.

V gene TRBV5-4 combines with J gene TRBJ1-1; D gene ambiguous. Germline loops: CDR1 SGHNT, CDR2 YYREEE (reference sequence). This CDR3 comprises 14 residues. Trimming took off 2 bases at V and 3 bases at J, with 11 bases between the two ends. In DNA, the CDR3 is TGTGCCAGCAGCTTATTAGCACACGACACTGAAGCTTTCTTT. This sequence encodes CASSLLAHDTEAFF.